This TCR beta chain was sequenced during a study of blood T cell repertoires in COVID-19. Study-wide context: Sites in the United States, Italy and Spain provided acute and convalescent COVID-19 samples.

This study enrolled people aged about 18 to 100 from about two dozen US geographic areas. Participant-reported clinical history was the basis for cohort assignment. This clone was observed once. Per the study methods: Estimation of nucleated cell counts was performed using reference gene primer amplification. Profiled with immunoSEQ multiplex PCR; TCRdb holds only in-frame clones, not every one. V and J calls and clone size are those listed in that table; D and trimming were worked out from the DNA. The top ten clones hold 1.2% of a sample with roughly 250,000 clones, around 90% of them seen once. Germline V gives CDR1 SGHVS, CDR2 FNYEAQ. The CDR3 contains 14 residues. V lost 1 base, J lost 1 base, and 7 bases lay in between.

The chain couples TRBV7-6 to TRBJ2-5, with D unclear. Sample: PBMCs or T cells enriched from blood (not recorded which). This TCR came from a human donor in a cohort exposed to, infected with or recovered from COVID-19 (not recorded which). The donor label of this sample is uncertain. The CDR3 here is CASSLDLSQETQYF. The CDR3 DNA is TGTGCCAGCAGCTTAGATCTGTCCCAAGAGACCCAGTACTTC.